The subject of this entry is one T cell receptor (beta chain). The target antigen is unknown. These data are taken from a study of T-cell memory formation after mild COVID-19. Study results and caveats: Memory sampled before infection contained some responding clones, suggesting cross-reactive memory joined. Clones that contracted from day 15 to 85 had balanced CD4/CD8; later expanders were CD4+ biased. Confirmation was lacking for SARS-CoV-2 specificity of second-wave clones that peaked on day 37.

Constant-segment-primed 5'RACE gave TCR alpha and TCR beta cDNA libraries with sample barcodes and UMIs. TCRdb independently ran MiXCR on the 5' RACE reads; one entry per CDR3 protein. Of around 29,000 distinct CDR3 sequences listed, roughly 15% were seen once; the top ten hold approximately 1.5%. The CDR3 runs to 12 residues. V lost 5 bases and J lost 5, with 10 bases in between. Germline assignment: CDR1 SGHRS and CDR2 YFSETQ. Sequences were obtained from PBMCs or a T cell subset sorted from them (not recorded which). The TCR was taken from an adult who had mild COVID-19 (a few samples of this study predate the infection). Cell type and time point are not known. J is TRBJ1-2 and V is TRBV5-1, with D perhaps TRBD1 (6 bases). CDR3: CASSNREYGYTF. CDR3 sequence (DNA): TGCGCCAGCAGTAACAGGGAGTATGGCTACACCTTC.